Detailed here is one T cell receptor (beta chain). A junction end diverges from the germline sequence, so it may reflect a read error. A second roughly 6 to 12 cycle PCR used barcoded and J-beta primers. All cDNA molecules were each tagged by a template-switch adaptor with 12 random nucleotides. TCRdb called the 5' RACE reads again in MiXCR, with one record for every CDR3 protein. This table has approximately 690,000 distinct CDR3 sequences, 40% to 50% appearing once. The study drew donors from healthy Caucasian individuals in Russia aged about 6 to 95. Peripheral blood samples of around 9.8 milliliters were drawn from each donor. Researchers isolated at least 7 million PBMCs per sample. This sample is drawn from a study of blood T cells in healthy people across ages. The clonotype was recovered from an older man in good health. The sequencing sample was made of blood.

The CDR3 reads CASSSPPREIQYF. The CDR3 coding sequence is TGTGCCAGCAGTTCACCTCCGCGGGAGATCCAGTACTTC. This rearrangement joins TRBV6-2 or TRBV6-3 to TRBJ2-5; 7 bases match TRBD2. The CDR3 totals 13 residues. CDR1 is MNHEY and CDR2 is SVGEGT in the germline V gene.